These 20 T cell receptor beta chains were all obtained from the same sample, sequenced in a study of cytomegalovirus exposure and HLA in healthy donors (TCRdb year 2017). The library was built by means of the immunoSEQ multiplex PCR assay. For the multiplex PCR, a mixture combining 60 forward primers for TCR Vbeta segments and 13 reverse primers for TCR Jbeta segments was used. In TCRdb, the immuneACCESS table is reduced to in-frame sequences with V and J assigned. These tables do not hold every clone; where another copy was compared, an unresolved V gene accounts for under half, and the others remain unexplained. Across this sample there are over 150,000 clones, with 80% seen only once. Jointly, the top ten make up 1% of the sample. Sequencing input: PBMCs. The source is a woman aged 45-60 years in good health and CMV-seropositive.

The chain uses TRBV29-1 and TRBJ2-3; D gene unclear. The germline gives CDR1 SQVTM, CDR2 ANQGSEA. Trimming cost V 6 bases and J 4 bases, with 17 bases left between them. CDR3 length: 14 residues. CDR3 nucleotide sequence: TGCAGCGTCTCCATCCGGGTATTGTCAGATACGCAGTATTTT. This gives the protein CSVSIRVLSDTQYF.

V is TRBV7-2 and J is TRBJ2-7, with 14 bases identical to TRBD2. V lost 9 bases, J lost 6 bases, and 7 bases stayed unmatched. The CDR3 contains 14 residues. Per the germline V gene, CDR1 is SGHTA and CDR2 is FQGNSA. This chain's CDR3 is CASRLAGGEGEQYF. The CDR3 region has the DNA TGTGCCAGTCGACTAGCGGGAGGGGAGGGCGAGCAGTACTTC.

The CDR3 DNA follows: TGTGCCAGCAGCTTAGTGGGACTAGCAAGTACCGGGGAGCTGTTTTTT. This gives the protein CASSLVGLASTGELFF. The chain links TRBV7-2 to TRBJ2-2; TRBD2 matches at 9 bases. This CDR3 is built from 16 residues. The germline V gene has CDR1 SGHTA and CDR2 FQGNSA. The junction had 5 bases not matched to a gene; V was cut back by 1 base and J by 5 bases.

Concerning this clone itself: The same CDR3 also results from other DNA sequences found in this sample. The chain is built from TRBV7-2 and TRBJ1-1, with a weak D call TRBD1 (6 bases). CDR3 size: 14 residues. V was trimmed by 3 bases and J by 1 base, leaving 9 bases between them. Germline CDR1 and CDR2: SGHTA and FQGNSA. Written as DNA, the CDR3 is TGTGCCAGCAGCTTCATAGGGGGGAACACTGAAGCTTTCTTT. Protein: CASSFIGGNTEAFF. The complete variable domain, with remaining parts taken from reference TRBV7-2 and TRBJ1-1, reads GAGVSQSPSNKVTEKGKDVELRCDPISGHTALYWYRQSLGQGLEFLIYFQGNSAPDKSGLPSDRFSAERTGGSVSTLTIQRTQQEDSAVYLCASSFIGGNTEAFFGQGTRLTVV.

The chain couples TRBV7-2 to TRBJ2-5, with D tentatively TRBD1 (6 bases). V was shortened by 5 bases and J by 4 bases, with 17 bases between the two germline ends. Germline V gene data show CDR1 as SGHTA and CDR2 as FQGNSA. This CDR3 comprises 15 residues. In DNA, the CDR3 is TGTGCCAGCAGCCCCCGATCCACAGGGAGAGAGACCCAGTACTTC. This codes for CASSPRSTGRETQYF. Full variable domain (missing parts from reference TRBV7-2 and TRBJ2-5): GAGVSQSPSNKVTEKGKDVELRCDPISGHTALYWYRQSLGQGLEFLIYFQGNSAPDKSGLPSDRFSAERTGGSVSTLTIQRTQQEDSAVYLCASSPRSTGRETQYFGPGTRLLVL.

The V and J genes are TRBV4-3 and TRBJ1-4, with unresolved D. From germline, CDR1 is LGHNA and CDR2 YSLEER. CDR3 length: 18 residues. The V end was cut by 4 bases, the J end by 0 bases, with 18 bases between. In DNA form, the CDR3 reads TGCGCCAGCAGCCCCCACCCGGTCCGCGCGGCAACTAATGAAAAACTGTTTTTT. As protein: CASSPHPVRAATNEKLFF.

V and J are TRBV4-1 and TRBJ1-2; TRBD1 might be the D (5 bases). V lost 3 bases and J 4 bases, leaving 15 bases between the germline ends. CDR1 and CDR2 from the germline V gene are MGHRA and YSYEKL. This CDR3 comprises 15 residues. This CDR3 is CASSQGPSRGYGYTF. CDR3 DNA: TGCGCCAGCAGCCAGGGGCCTTCGCGGGGCTATGGCTACACCTTC.

This clone was counted a few times. The chain joins TRBV5-1 to TRBJ1-2; 9 bases are a match to TRBD1. J lost 6 bases, V lost 2 bases, and 5 bases had no gene match. CDR1 is SGHRS, CDR2 YFSETQ, per germline. The CDR3 has 14 residues. The CDR3, as DNA: TGCGCCAGCAGCTTACAGGGGGCTTCGGATGGCTACACCTTC. Protein sequence: CASSLQGASDGYTF.

This chain connects TRBV29-1 to TRBJ1-3; perhaps TRBD1 as D (6 bases). V was cut by 7 bases and J by 11 bases, with 18 bases left in between. CDR3 length equals 12 residues. Germline V gene lookup returns CDR1 SQVTM and CDR2 ANQGSEA. CDR3 amino acids: CSAGTSSSAIYF. CDR3 DNA: TGCAGCGCCGGGACATCCAGTTCGGCCATATATTTT.

This sequence joins TRBV15 and TRBJ1-1; D may be TRBD1 (6 bases). This CDR3 is 15 amino acids long. CDR1 and CDR2 from the germline V gene are LNHNV and YYDKDF (reference sequence). Trimming stripped 6 bases from V and 0 bases from J, with 14 bases between. CDR3 bases: TGTGCCACCAGTTCTCCAGGGGAAGTGAACACTGAAGCTTTCTTT. This codes for CATSSPGEVNTEAFF.

The V gene is TRBV11-2, the J gene TRBJ1-1; D not resolved. Trimming cost V 5 bases and J 8 bases, with 15 bases left between them. Germline V CDR1 and CDR2: SGHAT, FQNNGV. CDR3 length: 13 amino acids. CDR3 DNA sequence: TGTGCCAGCAGCCCTCAATTACGCGTAGAAGCTTTCTTT. Amino acids: CASSPQLRVEAFF.

This clone was detected only a few times. This chain links TRBV19 with TRBJ1-5, with D tentatively TRBD1 (6 bases). Trimming left V 4 bases short and J 5 bases short, with 12 bases between. The CDR3 sequence is 14 residues long. Germline V CDR1 and CDR2: LNHDA, SQIVND (reference sequence). The CDR3 nucleotides read TGTGCCAGTAGTAAGACGGGGGGCGATCAGCCCCAGCATTTT. Its translation: CASSKTGGDQPQHF.

This rearrangement joins TRBV7-9 to TRBJ2-1, with 9 bases that match TRBD2. V shed 6 bases, J shed 7 bases, and the junction held 7 bases outside the gene matches. The CDR3 contains 14 residues. Germline assignment: CDR1 SEHNR and CDR2 FQNEAQ (reference sequence). CDR3 sequence reads: CASSPGTSFNEQFF. Here the CDR3 DNA reads TGTGCCAGCAGTCCCGGGACTAGCTTTAATGAGCAGTTCTTC.

The J gene is TRBJ1-2, the V gene TRBV19, with D unclear. CDR3 length: 17 amino acids. CDR1 and CDR2 from the germline V gene are LNHDA and SQIVND (reference sequence). Trimming shortened V by 3 bases and J by 8 bases, and 25 bases separated the two germline ends. In nucleotides, the CDR3 is TGTGCCAGTAGTATTCGCATGGAGAGTATATATGGATACGGCTACACCTTC. Protein product: CASSIRMESIYGYGYTF.

This clone has more than one count but fewer than ten. The gene calls are TRBV7-2 and TRBJ1-2; 9 nucleotides line up with TRBD1. CDR3 length equals 16 residues. CDR1 and CDR2 from the germline V gene are SGHTA and FQGNSA. After removal of 1 base from V and 4 bases from J, the junction contained 7 bases not matched to a gene. CDR3 nucleotide sequence: TGTGCCAGCAGCTTAGGGGGGACAGGGAGTAGCTATGGCTACACCTTC. This codes for CASSLGGTGSSYGYTF.

The chain links TRBV6-5 to TRBJ2-7; D is possibly TRBD1 (6 bases). With 8 bases removed from V and 7 bases from J, the gap between germline ends came to 21 bases. The CDR3 runs to 14 residues. Germline V gene data show CDR1 as MNHEY and CDR2 as SVGAGI. The CDR3 loop reads CASRLSRGQDEQYF. The CDR3 coding sequence is TGTGCCAGCCGACTTAGCAGGGGCCAGGATGAGCAGTACTTC.

The chain carries TRBV11-2 and TRBJ1-1; tentatively, D is TRBD1 (5 bases). V dropped 6 bases and J dropped 2 bases, with 16 bases sitting between them. This CDR3 is 15 amino acids long. CDR1 and CDR2 from the germline V gene are SGHAT and FQNNGV. CDR3: CASSRSQESNTEAFF. CDR3 DNA sequence: TGTGCCAGCAGTCGCTCACAGGAAAGTAACACTGAAGCTTTCTTT.

V is TRBV9 and J is TRBJ2-1, with TRBD2 matching over 8 bases. With V trimmed by 1 base and J by 5 bases, 14 bases remained unmatched. The length of the CDR3 is 18 residues. Germline V gene sequence: CDR1 SGDLS, CDR2 YYNGEE. CDR3 sequence (DNA): TGTGCCAGCAGCGTATCCCTTCTTTCAGCGGGAGATAACAATGAGCAGTTCTTC. Translating it yields CASSVSLLSAGDNNEQFF.

As to this clone: The junction shows a germline mismatch at one end, possibly a read error. The chain links TRBV7-6 to TRBJ2-5; possible D gene TRBD2, 5 bases. Germline V gives CDR1 SGHVS, CDR2 FNYEAQ. This CDR3 contains 12 residues. CDR3 loop: CASSLDGMERDF. In nucleotides, the CDR3 is TGTGCCAGCAGCTTAGACGGGATGGAACGCGACTTC.

This clone was observed once. J is TRBJ2-7 and V is TRBV19; TRBD1 might be the D (5 bases). The CDR3 sequence is 17 residues long. Germline V CDR1 and CDR2: LNHDA, SQIVND (reference sequence). The germline V and J ends were trimmed by 3 bases and 2 bases, with 20 bases remaining between them. The CDR3 reads CASSMSKKVSGPYEQYF. CDR3 DNA: TGTGCCAGTAGTATGAGTAAGAAGGTGTCAGGGCCCTACGAGCAGTACTTC.